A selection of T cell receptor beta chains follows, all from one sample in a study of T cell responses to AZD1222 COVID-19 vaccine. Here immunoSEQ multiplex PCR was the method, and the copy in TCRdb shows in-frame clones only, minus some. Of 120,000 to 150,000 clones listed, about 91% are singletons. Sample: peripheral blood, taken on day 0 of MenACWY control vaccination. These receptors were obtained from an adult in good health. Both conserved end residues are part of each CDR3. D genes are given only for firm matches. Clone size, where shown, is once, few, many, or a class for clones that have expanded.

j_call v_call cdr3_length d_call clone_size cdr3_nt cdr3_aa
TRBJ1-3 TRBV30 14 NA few TGTGCCTGGAGTGTGGAACGCTCTGGAAACACCATATATTTT CAWSVERSGNTIYF
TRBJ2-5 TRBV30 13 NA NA TGTGCCTGGACCCAGGGAGGCCAAGAGACCCAGTACTTC CAWTQGGQETQYF
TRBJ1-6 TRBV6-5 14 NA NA TGTGCCAGCAGTTCTCGGGGCCCCAATTCACCCCTCCACTTT CASSSRGPNSPLHF
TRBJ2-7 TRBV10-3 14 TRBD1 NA TGTGCCATCAGCCCACAGGGGCCAGATTACGAGCAGTACTTC CAISPQGPDYEQYF
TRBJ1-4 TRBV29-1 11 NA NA TGCAGCGTTCTCCGTAATGAAAAACTGTTTTTT CSVLRNEKLFF
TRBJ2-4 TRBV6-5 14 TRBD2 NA TGTGCCACCGGAGCGGGGGGGCCTGGGGACATTCAGTACTTC CATGAGGPGDIQYF
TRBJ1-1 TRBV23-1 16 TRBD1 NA TGCGCCAGCAGTCAATCCCCCCCAGGGGGTTTCACTGAAGCTTTCTTT CASSQSPPGGFTEAFF
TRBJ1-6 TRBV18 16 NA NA TGTGCCAGCTCAGTCTCGCAGGGAATACTAAATTCACCCCTCCACTTT CASSVSQGILNSPLHF
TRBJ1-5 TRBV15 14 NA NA TGTGCCACCAGCAGAGATAGTAGCAATCAGCCCCAGCATTTT CATSRDSSNQPQHF
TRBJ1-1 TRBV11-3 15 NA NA TGTGCCAGCAGCTTAGGTGGCCTAAAGAACACTGAAGCTTTCTTT CASSLGGLKNTEAFF
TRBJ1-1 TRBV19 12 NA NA TGTGCCAGTAGTGTTGGATACACTGAAGCTTTCTTT CASSVGYTEAFF
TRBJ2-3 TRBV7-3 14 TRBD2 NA TGTGCCAGCAGCCCGGGGGGGCCTGGAGATACGCAGTATTTT CASSPGGPGDTQYF
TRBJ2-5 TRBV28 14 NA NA TGTGCCAGCAGTTTAGCCGGCGGGCAAGAGACCCAGTACTTC CASSLAGGQETQYF
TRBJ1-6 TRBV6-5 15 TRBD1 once TGTGCCAGCTTAAGAGCAACAGGGGATAATTCACCCCTCCACTTT CASLRATGDNSPLHF
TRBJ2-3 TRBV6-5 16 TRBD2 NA TGTGCCAGCAGTTACTCGTCGGGGGGGCGCACAGATACGCAGTATTTT CASSYSSGGRTDTQYF
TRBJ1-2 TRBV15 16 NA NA TGTGCCACCAGCAGAGAGAGTAAGGAGAAGAACTATGGCTACACCTTC CATSRESKEKNYGYTF
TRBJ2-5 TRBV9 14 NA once TGTGCCAGCAGCCAATCGGGGGGCGGAGAGACCCAGTACTTC CASSQSGGGETQYF
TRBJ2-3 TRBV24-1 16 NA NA TGTGCCACCAGTGATTTGAGAGGGGGGAGCACAGATACGCAGTATTTT CATSDLRGGSTDTQYF
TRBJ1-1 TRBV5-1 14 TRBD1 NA TGCGCCAGCACCATCGGACAGGGGAACACTGAAGCTTTCTTT CASTIGQGNTEAFF
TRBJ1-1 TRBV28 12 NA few TGTGCCAGCAGTTTAGGGAACACTGAAGCTTTCTTT CASSLGNTEAFF
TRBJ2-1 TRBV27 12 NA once TGTGCCAGCACCGGGGACTACAATGAGCAGTTCTTC CASTGDYNEQFF
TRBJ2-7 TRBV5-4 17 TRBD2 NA TGTGCCAGCAGCTTGGGTGGTAGCGGGGGCGCCAGTTTCGAGCAGTACTTC CASSLGGSGGASFEQYF
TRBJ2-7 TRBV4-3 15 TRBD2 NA TGCGCCAGCAGCCGTTTAGCGGGGGAGCGCGGCGAGCAGTACTTC CASSRLAGERGEQYF
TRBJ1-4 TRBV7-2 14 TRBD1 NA TGTGCCAGCAGCCCAGACAGGGGTGGTGAAAAACTGTTTTTT CASSPDRGGEKLFF